Described below is a single T cell receptor (beta chain) sequence and its context. This clonotype appeared a few times. There is no known antigen for this receptor. It has no much larger one-base neighbor in the sample; base qualities were not kept. This specimen belongs to a study of blood T cells in healthy people across ages (dated by TCRdb to about 2015). In terms of the full investigation: Template switching captured roughly one uniquely barcoded TCR beta cDNA molecule per two T cells in model experiments. The study measured age-related changes in TCR beta repertoire diversity using deep sequencing normalized with unique cDNA molecular identifiers. The donors were split into four age groups: young (average around 15 years), middle-aged (39), aged (roughly 65) and long-lived (approximately 80). The study analyzed two additional independent replicas of 1 million unique cDNA reads from the same blood draw for two donors, one aged 18 to 30 and one aged 80 or older.

From the cysteine up to the phenylalanine, the CDR3 has a length of 16 residues. Left in the record is the CDR3 DNA by itself, 48 bases read in frame from the first base. V was cut back by 5 bases and J by 7 bases, leaving a gap of 20 bases between them. Looking up the germline V gene (reference sequence) yields CDR1 MNHEY and CDR2 SMNVEV. Overall study outcomes, separate from this receptor: The long-lived group showed more naive CD4+ T cells, fewer expanded clones and increased TCR diversity than the aged group, suggesting age selection. As age increased, observed TCR beta diversity per million T cells dropped in a roughly linear way, and a significant reduction was already evident by age 40. Estimates of total diversity based on one million sequenced T cells were regarded as lower bounds and as underestimates. The CMV infection status of donors was not known, potentially confounding age-related changes in expanded clonotypes. Because profiling used bulk unsorted PBMCs, naive and antigen-experienced compartments could not be compared conclusively. Observed TCR beta diversity correlated strongly with the percentage of naive T cells measured by flow cytometry.

The library was built by means of 5' RACE. TCRdb shows the sequencer as Illumina HiSeq 2500. A second roughly 6 to 12 cycle PCR used a sample-barcoded 5' primer and a J-beta primer mix. Each TCR beta cDNA molecule received a unique molecular identifier from a template-switch 5' adaptor carrying 12 random nucleotides. Each sample yielded at least 3 million CDR3-containing paired-end reads. All of the RNA was converted into first-strand cDNA using the Mint cDNA synthesis kit, with a TRBC-specific oligonucleotide serving as the primer. All cDNA was treated with uracil-DNA glycosylase and then went through a first 18-cycle PCR with the universal primers M1SS and BC2_uni_R. Concerning the study's data processing: Each sample was normalized by randomly selecting 1 million high-quality reads, each carrying a distinct molecular identifier. Instead of being binned into consensus sequences, reads with shared molecular identifiers were discarded. MiTCR, with a Q25 quality threshold and the strictest error-elimination algorithm, was used for CDR3 identification, clonotype clustering and error correction. Lower-bound total TCR beta diversity was estimated with a nonparametric unseen species model using Euler transformation. TCRdb itself trimmed the public reads at Q25 with fastp, ran MiXCR and retained productive beta chains. Entries are consolidated by CDR3 protein sequence, retaining the most common genes and DNA. TCRdb, rather than the study authors, made the V and J calls. The sample table lists almost 550,000 distinct CDR3 sequences, approximately 25% of them with a count of one. Around 10% of the sample lies in the top ten.

Systemically healthy Caucasian individuals from Russia, 35 to 40 in total and aged roughly 6 to 100 years, were included as donors. Ten milliliters of peripheral blood were drawn from each donor into EDTA-treated Vacutainer tubes. Ficoll-Paque density-gradient centrifugation was used to isolate PBMCs, with at least 7 million obtained per sample. Trizol reagent was used to extract total RNA from the PBMCs, yielding at least 5 micrograms per sample. The percentages of naive CD45RAhigh/CD27high T cells were determined by flow cytometry on a PBMC aliquot from every donor. The same specimen was also included in a second study, on T cells of mothers and their children. The second study's paper adds: Nine systemically healthy Caucasian individuals served as donors, namely three mothers together with their six children. cDNA synthesis used all of the extracted RNA, with around 1.5 ug of RNA in each 15 ul reaction. Sample barcodes and 2-4 random nucleotides were added via the M1S primer in the second PCR. Each mother yielded over 9 million TCR beta CDR3 reads and each child about 3 million reads. Thymic selection similarly shapes TCR recombination output in related and unrelated pairs, with minor effect from inherited differences. Normalized repertoire overlap was always slightly but never significantly higher in related than unrelated mother-child pairs. With a sensitivity of about 100 clones per million clonotypes, no persistent microchimeric T cell clones were detected. To look for features that set related mother-child pairs apart from unrelated individuals, the researchers ran deep NGS to compare the TCR beta repertoires of mothers and children. On average, the children were roughly 11 +/- 4 years old, while the mothers were 40 +/- 4 years old. After adapter ligation was performed with NEBNext reagents, the libraries were sequenced on an Illumina HiSeq 2000 with 100+100 nt paired-end reads. Mother and child libraries were prepared a month apart and sequenced in separate runs to prevent cross-contamination. Between roughly 500,000 and 2,300,000 distinct TCR beta clonotypes were identified per donor. Naive TCR beta clonotypes were estimated from low-frequency clonotypes matched to each donor's FACS-determined naive share, without sorting.

The source material was blood. The TCR was taken from a boy aged 10-17 years in good health. The chain joins TRBV27 to TRBJ2-2; the D gene lacks a confident call. The DNA reads TGTGCCAGCAGTCCCGGTCCGTACCGACGAGGCGGGGAGCTGTTTTTT. This encodes CASSPGPYRRGGELFF.